The 7 T cell receptor beta chains below come from one sample, sequenced in a study of cytomegalovirus exposure and HLA in healthy donors. Primers: 60 Vbeta forward and 13 Jbeta reverse. Assay used: immunoSEQ multiplex PCR; TCRdb lists only in-frame clones, some missing. Of some 90,000 clones detected, 70% to 85% appear once; the ten largest clones hold around 3%. Sequenced sample: PBMCs. The receptors derive from a young man in good health and CMV-seronegative.

This rearrangement joins TRBV19 to TRBJ1-1; D is perhaps TRBD1 (6 bases). The V and J ends lost 4 bases and 2 bases respectively, with 11 bases between them. Germline V lookup: CDR1 LNHDA, CDR2 SQIVND (reference sequence). The CDR3 is 14 amino acids. This CDR3 is CASSRDTTNTEAFF. CDR3 nucleotide sequence: TGTGCCAGTAGTAGGGACACCACTAACACTGAAGCTTTCTTT.

The gene calls are TRBV7-2 and TRBJ1-6; no clear D. The CDR3 runs 16 residues. Germline V gene data show CDR1 as SGHTA and CDR2 as FQGNSA. V lost 1 base to trimming and J lost 7 bases, with 14 bases between them. Written as DNA, the CDR3 is TGTGCCAGCAGCTTAGAAATGGGTCGGGGAAATTCACCCCTCCACTTT. Protein product: CASSLEMGRGNSPLHF. Full variable domain (remainder filled in from reference TRBV7-2 and TRBJ1-6): GAGVSQSPSNKVTEKGKDVELRCDPISGHTALYWYRQSLGQGLEFLIYFQGNSAPDKSGLPSDRFSAERTGGSVSTLTIQRTQQEDSAVYLCASSLEMGRGNSPLHFGNGTRLTVT.

This chain links TRBV7-9 with TRBJ1-2, with 8 positions matching TRBD1. CDR3 length: 14 residues. After removal of 3 bases from V and 8 bases from J, the junction contained 8 bases not matched to a gene. Looked up from germline, CDR1 is SEHNR and CDR2 is FQNEAQ (reference sequence). The CDR3 region has the DNA TGTGCCAGCAGCTTGTCCAGGGGGCAAGGAGGCTACACCTTC. It encodes CASSLSRGQGGYTF.

V and J are TRBV15 and TRBJ2-5, with D possibly matching TRBD2 (5 bases). The CDR3 totals 13 residues. Looked up from germline, CDR1 is LNHNV and CDR2 is YYDKDF (reference sequence). V lost 0 bases and J lost 5, with 7 bases in between. CDR3 residues: CATSRERVETQYF. DNA of the CDR3: TGTGCCACCAGCAGAGAGAGGGTTGAGACCCAGTACTTC. The whole variable domain, filled in from reference TRBV15 and TRBJ2-5, reads DAMVIQNPRYQVTQFGKPVTLSCSQTLNHNVMYWYQQKSSQAPKLLFHYYDKDFNNEADTPDNFQSRRPNTSFCFLDIRSPGLGDTAMYLCATSRERVETQYFGPGTRLLVL.

CDR3 in amino acids: CASSLGSPADTQYF. In nucleotides, the CDR3 is TGCGCCAGCAGCTTGGGATCCCCGGCAGATACGCAGTATTTT. J is TRBJ2-3 and V is TRBV5-1; D unclear. This CDR3 region has 14 residues. V lost 0 bases and J lost 4, with 9 bases in between. Germline CDR1 and CDR2: SGHRS and YFSETQ.

The rearrangement links TRBV2 to TRBJ1-4; possibly TRBD1 for D (6 bases). CDR1 and CDR2 from the germline V gene are SNHLY and FYNNEI. The CDR3 has 14 amino acids. V shed 11 bases and J shed 5 bases, with 18 bases lying between them. The CDR3 is CAASRGALNEKLFF. In DNA form, the CDR3 reads TGTGCCGCCTCGCGGGGGGCTTTAAATGAAAAACTGTTTTTT.

The chain links TRBV2 to TRBJ2-2, with unresolved D. The CDR3 has 13 amino acids. The V end lost 6 bases, the J end lost 5 bases, and 10 bases lay between the germline ends. In germline, CDR1 is SNHLY, CDR2 FYNNEI. CDR3 in amino acids: CASSPAGTGELFF. The CDR3 DNA sequence: TGTGCCAGCAGCCCAGCAGGTACCGGGGAGCTGTTTTTT.